This TCR beta chain derives from a study of OX40 agonist ivuxolimab in advanced cancers. Study-wide results and limits: Expanded clones were, on average, more numerous among CD8+ T cells than CD4+.

Germline values: CDR1 SGHRS, CDR2 YFSETQ. CDR3 length: 11 amino acids. The germline V and J ends were trimmed by 2 bases and 7 bases, with 4 bases remaining between them. TCRdb's table, derived via immunoSEQ multiplex PCR, lists solely in-frame clones and lacks some. Of some 76,000 clones in the sample, around four fifths are singletons; the top ten hold around 2%. This clone was counted only a few times. The antigen remains unidentified. Source: CD4+ or CD8+ T cells sorted from blood, taken in a trial of the OX40 agonist ivuxolimab. The TCR comes from an adult with an advanced solid tumor such as melanoma, head and neck, liver or kidney cancer. The gene calls are TRBV5-1 and TRBJ2-4; D is ambiguous. This CDR3 reads CASSFENIQYF. CDR3 coding DNA: TGCGCCAGCAGCTTCGAGAACATTCAGTACTTC.